These 30 T cell receptor beta chains originate from one sample sequenced in a study of blood T cell repertoires in COVID-19. Only in-frame clones appear in the TCRdb table, and some are missing; sequencing was by immunoSEQ multiplex PCR. This sample has 350,000 to 450,000 clones, with about 87% found just once. Sequenced material: peripheral blood. The receptor set was obtained from a human donor in a cohort sampled during active COVID-19.

This chain uses TRBV19 with TRBJ1-2, with D uncertain. The CDR3 is 13 residues long. Trimming left V 6 bases short and J 0 bases short, with 8 bases between. Germline V gene sequence: CDR1 LNHDA, CDR2 SQIVND (reference sequence). The CDR3 protein is CASRATANYGYTF. In DNA, the CDR3 is TGTGCCAGTAGAGCAACAGCTAACTATGGCTACACCTTC.

The chain joins TRBV5-1 to TRBJ2-1; 14 bases fit TRBD2. The CDR3 totals 17 residues. After removal of 4 bases from V and 4 bases from J, the junction contained 7 bases not matched to a gene. Per the germline V gene, CDR1 is SGHRS and CDR2 is YFSETQ. The CDR3, as DNA: TGCGCCAGCAGCCCAGGGACTAGCGGGGGCCTATACAATGAGCAGTTCTTC. This codes for CASSPGTSGGLYNEQFF.

The chain couples TRBV7-2 to TRBJ2-1; 8 bases align to TRBD2. The CDR3 spans 14 residues. V was clipped by 5 bases and J by 5 bases; unmatched bases: 5. CDR1 and CDR2 from the germline V gene are SGHTA and FQGNSA. CDR3 in DNA: TGTGCCAGCAGCGCCCATAGCGGGGACAATGAGCAGTTCTTC. Residues: CASSAHSGDNEQFF. The variable domain in full, completed from reference TRBV7-2 and TRBJ2-1, reads GAGVSQSPSNKVTEKGKDVELRCDPISGHTALYWYRQSLGQGLEFLIYFQGNSAPDKSGLPSDRFSAERTGGSVSTLTIQRTQQEDSAVYLCASSAHSGDNEQFFGPGTRLTVL.

The CDR3 reads CASSQKGTGPYEQYF. CDR3 sequence (DNA): TGTGCCAGCAGCCAAAAAGGGACAGGCCCCTACGAGCAGTACTTC. The chain recombines TRBV16 with TRBJ2-7, with 8 bases fitting TRBD1. The CDR3 length is 15 residues. Germline assignment: CDR1 KGHSY and CDR2 FQNENV. V shed 2 bases and J 2 bases; nucleotides not matched to a gene: 5.

This clone turned up a few times. The V gene is TRBV2, the J gene TRBJ1-1, with D possibly being TRBD1 (5 bases). The CDR3 is made up of 15 amino acids. Deletions cut 10 bases from V and 0 bases from J, with 18 bases between. Germline values: CDR1 SNHLY, CDR2 FYNNEI. CDR3 coding DNA: TGTGCCACCTTCCCAGGGAAGGGCCTGAACACTGAAGCTTTCTTT. As protein: CATFPGKGLNTEAFF.

The chain uses TRBV2 and TRBJ2-7, with TRBD2 as a possible D gene (5 bases). V was pared by 5 bases and J by 0 bases, with 11 bases between. This CDR3 comprises 14 residues. Germline V gene sequence: CDR1 SNHLY, CDR2 FYNNEI. The CDR3 reads CASSLLEASYEQYF. The CDR3 DNA follows: TGTGCCAGCAGTCTGTTGGAGGCCTCCTACGAGCAGTACTTC.

In DNA, the CDR3 is TGTGCCAGCAGCTTCCCTAGCGGGCGCGGGAGCTCCTACAATGAGCAGTTCTTC. Translated: CASSFPSGRGSSYNEQFF. The chain uses TRBV7-4 and TRBJ2-1, with 8 bases lining up with TRBD2. The V and J ends lost 3 bases and 0 bases, in that order; junction bases with no gene match: 10. Germline V CDR1 and CDR2: SGHVT, SQSDAQ. The CDR3 length is 18 residues. The variable domain in full, completed from reference TRBV7-4 and TRBJ2-1, reads GAGVSQSPRYKVAKRGRDVALRCDSISGHVTLYWYRQTLGQGSEVLTYSQSDAQRDKSGRPSGRFSAERPERSVSTLKIQRTEQGDSAVYLCASSFPSGRGSSYNEQFFGPGTRLTVL.

The chain employs TRBV5-1 and TRBJ2-1, with 7 bases aligning to TRBD1. Germline trimming cut 2 bases from V and 0 bases from J; bases unmatched to any gene: 8. The length of the CDR3 is 17 residues. Germline V gives CDR1 SGHRS, CDR2 YFSETQ. This CDR3 reads CASSLGTAIFSYNEQFF. CDR3 coding DNA: TGCGCCAGCAGCTTAGGGACAGCCATATTCTCCTACAATGAGCAGTTCTTC. The complete variable domain, with remaining parts taken from reference TRBV5-1 and TRBJ2-1, reads KAGVTQTPRYLIKTRGQQVTLSCSPISGHRSVSWYQQTPGQGLQFLFEYFSETQRNKGNFPGRFSGRQFSNSRSEMNVSTLELGDSALYLCASSLGTAIFSYNEQFFGPGTRLTVL.

The V and J genes are TRBV5-1 and TRBJ1-5, with D hard to call. The CDR3 is 13 amino acids. The V end lost 5 bases, the J end lost 3 bases, and 9 bases lay between the germline ends. Per the germline V gene, CDR1 is SGHRS and CDR2 is YFSETQ. This CDR3 reads CASREAINQPQHF. DNA for the CDR3: TGCGCCAGCAGAGAGGCAATCAATCAGCCCCAGCATTTT. The variable domain in full, with the rest retrieved from reference TRBV5-1 and TRBJ1-5, is KAGVTQTPRYLIKTRGQQVTLSCSPISGHRSVSWYQQTPGQGLQFLFEYFSETQRNKGNFPGRFSGRQFSNSRSEMNVSTLELGDSALYLCASREAINQPQHFGDGTRLSIL.

The chain links TRBV6-5 to TRBJ2-7; possible D gene TRBD2, 5 bases. V was pared by 8 bases and J by 2 bases, with 7 bases between. The CDR3 runs to 11 residues. The germline V gene has CDR1 MNHEY and CDR2 SVGAGI. This chain's CDR3 is CASLATYEQYF. The CDR3 region has the DNA TGTGCCAGCCTAGCAACCTACGAGCAGTACTTC.

J is TRBJ1-2 and V is TRBV3-1 (or the pseudogene TRBV3-2); no clear D gene. The CDR3 extends over 13 amino acids. The germline V and J ends were trimmed by 2 bases and 0 bases, with 4 bases remaining between them. Germline assignment: CDR1 LGHDT and CDR2 YNNKEL (reference sequence). Here the CDR3 DNA reads TGTGCCAGCAGCCAAACACCTAACTATGGCTACACCTTC. Amino acids: CASSQTPNYGYTF.

This clone was seen only once. V and J are TRBV25-1 and TRBJ2-1, with 7 bases lining up with TRBD2. The J segment lost 0 bases and the V segment lost 3 bases, leaving 8 bases of the junction unmatched. CDR1 is MGHDK, CDR2 SYGVNS, per germline. This CDR3 has 17 amino acids. CDR3 in amino acids: CASSDLTGTISYNEQFF. In DNA form, the CDR3 reads TGTGCCAGCAGTGATTTGACTGGGACTATCTCCTACAATGAGCAGTTCTTC. The variable domain in full, with the rest retrieved from reference TRBV25-1 and TRBJ2-1, is EADIYQTPRYLVIGTGKKITLECSQTMGHDKMYWYQQDPGMELHLIHYSYGVNSTEKGDLSSESTVSRIRTEHFPLTLESARPSHTSQYLCASSDLTGTISYNEQFFGPGTRLTVL.

This chain links TRBV4-2 with TRBJ2-2; 7 bases map to TRBD2. This CDR3 is built from 18 residues. CDR1 and CDR2 (germline): LGHNA, YNFKEQ. Trimming removed 0 bases from V and 8 bases from J; junction bases left unmatched: 15. The CDR3 DNA is TGTGCCAGCAGCCAAGACGGCCGCGCGGGAGTCCCGCCGGGGGAGCTGTTTTTT. It codes for CASSQDGRAGVPPGELFF.

The genes are TRBV6-2 or TRBV6-3 and TRBJ2-3; TRBD2 agrees at 8 bases. The J segment lost 2 bases and the V segment lost 0 bases, leaving 7 bases of the junction unmatched. Looked up from germline, CDR1 is MNHEY and CDR2 is SVGEGT. This CDR3 region has 17 residues. Here the CDR3 DNA reads TGTGCCAGCAGTTACTCGGGCCAGCGGGGGCCCACAGATACGCAGTATTTT. It encodes CASSYSGQRGPTDTQYF.

V usage is TRBV20-1 and J usage is TRBJ1-3, with 7 positions matching TRBD1. Per the germline V gene, CDR1 is DFQATT and CDR2 is SNEGSKA (reference sequence). The CDR3 contains 11 residues. With V trimmed by 6 bases and J by 4 bases, 0 bases remained unmatched. The CDR3 DNA follows: TGCAGTGCAGGGGGCGGAAACACCATATATTTT. Protein sequence: CSAGGGNTIYF.

CDR3 protein: CASSQDPDWPTQYF. DNA for the CDR3: TGTGCCAGCAGCCAAGACCCGGACTGGCCTACGCAGTATTTT. The V and J genes are TRBV14 and TRBJ2-3, with D perhaps matching TRBD2 (5 bases). The CDR3 extends over 14 amino acids. Germline CDR1 SGHDN, CDR2 FVKESK. V was shortened by 0 bases and J by 8 bases, with 12 bases between the two germline ends.

The CDR3 bases are TGCAGCGTTGAAGATCCTGTCAGTCTGACCCAGCATTTT. The encoded protein is CSVEDPVSLTQHF. The V call is TRBV29-1, the J call TRBJ1-5; D is ambiguous. Germline loops: CDR1 SQVTM, CDR2 ANQGSEA. The CDR3 length is 13 residues. V was pared by 0 bases and J by 11 bases, with 14 bases between.

The chain joins TRBV5-4 to TRBJ2-1; perhaps TRBD2 as D (6 bases). The germline gives CDR1 SGHNT, CDR2 YYREEE (reference sequence). Trimming cost V 5 bases and J 9 bases, with 21 bases left between them. The CDR3 extends over 15 amino acids. CDR3 loop: CASRTRDSLLGEQFF. The CDR3 DNA is TGTGCCAGCAGAACTCGGGACTCGCTATTAGGTGAGCAGTTCTTC.

The J gene is TRBJ2-3, the V gene TRBV19; a weak D match, TRBD2 (6 bases). This CDR3 has 12 amino acids. The germline V gene encodes CDR1 LNHDA and CDR2 SQIVND (reference sequence). V dropped 5 bases and J dropped 11 bases, with 14 bases sitting between them. The CDR3 region is CASSEAVGGQYF. The CDR3 nucleotides are TGTGCCAGTAGTGAAGCTGTCGGGGGGCAGTATTTT.

V and J are TRBV9 and TRBJ2-1; possibly TRBD2 for D (6 bases). Germline CDR1 SGDLS, CDR2 YYNGEE. The CDR3 loop spans 17 amino acids. V lost 4 bases and J 0 bases, leaving 17 bases between the germline ends. The CDR3: CASSSRQRARSYNEQFF. The CDR3 region has the DNA TGTGCCAGCAGCTCAAGGCAGCGGGCCCGCTCCTACAATGAGCAGTTCTTC.

The rearrangement links TRBV7-8 to TRBJ2-5, with D maybe TRBD1 (6 bases). V lost 1 base and J lost 5, with 11 bases in between. Germline CDR1 and CDR2: SGHVS and FQNEAQ. This CDR3 is built from 14 residues. CDR3 in amino acids: CASSLGGGVETQYF. CDR3 sequence (DNA): TGTGCCAGCAGCTTAGGTGGGGGCGTGGAGACCCAGTACTTC.

This clone appeared a few times. The V call is TRBV4-1, the J call TRBJ2-5; 7 nucleotides match TRBD1. V shed 7 bases, J shed 1 base, and the junction held 9 bases outside the gene matches. The CDR3 is 15 residues long. The germline V gene has CDR1 MGHRA and CDR2 YSYEKL. The CDR3 is CASTRQGQPQETQYF. The CDR3 coding sequence is TGCGCCAGCACCCGACAGGGACAGCCCCAAGAGACCCAGTACTTC.

This sequence joins TRBV12-3 or TRBV12-4 and TRBJ2-5; the D gene is possibly TRBD1 (5 bases). This CDR3 is 13 amino acids long. The ends were cut back, 8 bases at V and 1 base at J, with 11 bases in the middle. This CDR3 is CASGKGFQETQYF. The CDR3 DNA reads TGTGCCAGCGGAAAGGGGTTCCAAGAGACCCAGTACTTC.

This clone turned up a few times. This rearrangement joins TRBV5-1 to TRBJ1-1; no reliable D call. The CDR3 consists of 15 residues. Germline lookup yields CDR1 SGHRS and CDR2 YFSETQ. Deletions cut 5 bases from V and 1 base from J, with 15 bases between. As DNA, the CDR3 is TGCGCCAGCAGTACGACACAGAGTCAGAACACTGAAGCTTTCTTT. Protein product: CASSTTQSQNTEAFF.

The V gene is TRBV19, the J gene TRBJ1-4; D is ambiguous. This CDR3 spans 15 amino acids. Germline V CDR1 and CDR2: LNHDA, SQIVND (reference sequence). Trimming left V 4 bases short and J 5 bases short, with 14 bases between. The CDR3 DNA sequence: TGTGCCAGTAGTAAAACCGGGGAGTCGAATGAAAAACTGTTTTTT. Translation: CASSKTGESNEKLFF.

The rearrangement links TRBV5-3 to TRBJ1-1; D unclear. TRBV5-3 falls under the ORF class, with uncertain function. The CDR3 covers 15 residues. V was cut by 1 base and J by 2 bases, with 12 bases left in between. The CDR3 sequence: CARSLSAGVNTEAFF. The CDR3 nucleotides read TGTGCCAGAAGCTTGTCTGCCGGGGTTAACACTGAAGCTTTCTTT.

CDR3 loop: CAWDSGTGKIEQYF. The CDR3 coding sequence is TGTGCCTGGGACTCCGGGACAGGGAAGATCGAGCAGTACTTC. The rearrangement links TRBV30 to TRBJ2-7, with 9 bases fitting TRBD1. The CDR3 loop spans 14 amino acids. V was clipped by 5 bases and J by 6 bases; unmatched bases: 11. Germline V CDR1 and CDR2: GTSNPN, SVGIG (reference sequence). The variable domain in full, completed from reference TRBV30 and TRBJ2-7, reads SQTIHQWPATLVQPVGSPLSLECTVEGTSNPNLYWYRQAAGRGLQLLFYSVGIGQISSEVPQNLSASRPQDRQFILSSKKLLLSDSGFYLCAWDSGTGKIEQYFGPGTRLTVT.

This rearrangement joins TRBV7-3 to TRBJ2-2; D remains ambiguous. The CDR3 has 15 amino acids. Trimming stripped 6 bases from V and 5 bases from J, with 16 bases between. Germline V gives CDR1 SGHTA, CDR2 FQGTGA. In nucleotides, the CDR3 is TGTGCCAGCAGTCCTGAGACCCCGAGGACCGGGGAGCTGTTTTTT. This translates into CASSPETPRTGELFF.

V gene TRBV29-1 combines with J gene TRBJ2-7; a weak D match, TRBD1 (5 bases). CDR3 size: 12 residues. CDR1 is SQVTM and CDR2 is ANQGSEA in the germline V gene. Between the trimmed V and J ends, which lost 5 bases and 2 bases, there was a span of 10 bases. Here the CDR3 reads CSVQGSAYEQYF. The CDR3 DNA sequence: TGCAGCGTTCAGGGTTCGGCCTACGAGCAGTACTTC.

The chain uses TRBV6-6 and TRBJ1-5; no firm D call. The CDR3 has 14 residues. V was pared by 1 base and J by 5 bases, with 9 bases between. The V gene's germline CDR1 is MNHNY and CDR2 SVGAGI (reference sequence). The CDR3 nucleotides are TGTGCCAGCAGTTACTTTCAGAGGGATCAGCCCCAGCATTTT. This sequence encodes CASSYFQRDQPQHF.